The entry below describes one T cell receptor (beta chain). The record originates from a study of T cell responses to AZD1222 COVID-19 vaccine. V shed 9 bases, J shed 5 bases, and the junction held 10 bases outside the gene matches. The CDR3 contains 13 residues. Germline CDR1 is SGHDT and CDR2 is YYEEEE. Only in-frame clones appear in the TCRdb table, and some are missing; sequencing was by immunoSEQ multiplex PCR. Altogether more than 140,000 clones are present, around 89% being singletons, with the ten largest covering around 2.3%. Sequenced here: peripheral blood, sampled on day 0 of AZD1222 vaccination. This TCR was sampled from an adult in good health. The gene calls are TRBV5-6 and TRBJ1-1; TRBD1 matches 7 bases. CDR3 sequence reads: CATSPAGGTEAFF. CDR3 DNA: TGTGCCACCAGTCCAGCAGGGGGGACTGAAGCTTTCTTT. The full variable domain, completed using reference TRBV5-6 and TRBJ1-1, is DAGVTQSPTHLIKTRGQQVTLRCSPKSGHDTVSWYQQALGQGPQFIFQYYEEEERQRGNFPDRFSGHQFPNYSSELNVNALLLGDSALYLCATSPAGGTEAFFGQGTRLTVV.